This entry features one T cell receptor (beta chain) sequence. With a J-beta primer mix and a sample-barcoded 5' primer, a second PCR ran about 7 to 11 cycles. TCRdb fed the 5' RACE reads into MiXCR, producing one record per CDR3 protein. Of fewer than 1 million distinct CDR3 sequences listed, around two fifths are singletons. This sample is drawn from a study of blood T cells in healthy people across ages. CDR1 LNHNV and CDR2 YYDKDF come from the germline V gene (reference sequence). This CDR3 comprises 14 residues. Trimming left V 1 base short and J 0 bases short, with 6 bases between. Sequencing used blood. This receptor was obtained from a man in his sixties in good health. The rearrangement uses TRBV15 and TRBJ2-5; D gene unclear. The CDR3 sequence is CATSRADNQETQYF. The CDR3 DNA reads TGTGCCACCAGCAGAGCCGACAACCAAGAGACCCAGTACTTC.